This entry lists 21 T cell receptor beta chains sequenced from one sample in a study of blood T cells in healthy people across ages. Together with a sample-barcoded 5' primer, a J-beta primer mix was included in a second PCR lasting roughly 6 to 12 cycles. TCRdb recomputed calls from the 5' RACE reads with MiXCR, one row per CDR3 protein. The data show some 890,000 distinct CDR3 sequences, 25% to 30% seen once. In addition, the sample was reused for a study of T cells of mothers and their children.

The sequenced sample was blood. All receptors come from a middle-aged woman in good health.

This rearrangement joins TRBV18 to TRBJ2-5; tentatively, D is TRBD2 (5 bases). Trimming stripped 5 bases from V and 3 bases from J, with 16 bases between. CDR3 length: 15 amino acids. Per the germline V gene, CDR1 is KGHSH and CDR2 is LQKENI. The CDR3 bases are TGTGCCAGCTCAAACCCGGGGTCCATGAAAGAGACCCAGTACTTC. Translation: CASSNPGSMKETQYF.

The chain carries TRBV28 and TRBJ1-1, with D perhaps TRBD1 (6 bases). The V gene lost 6 bases and the J gene lost 5 bases, with 22 bases spanning the gap. Per the germline V gene, CDR1 is MDHEN and CDR2 is SYDVKM. The CDR3 runs to 16 residues. The DNA of the CDR3 is TGTGCCAGCAGCCTCCAGGGGAGTCAGGGGATGACTGAAGCTTTCTTT. It is translated as CASSLQGSQGMTEAFF.

The chain employs TRBV6-4 and TRBJ1-2; 8 bases line up with TRBD1. J gave up 7 bases and V 5 bases, and 9 bases lay outside the gene matches. In germline, CDR1 is MRHNA, CDR2 SNTAGT. The CDR3 contains 14 residues. The DNA for the CDR3 is TGTGCCAGCAGTCAAAACAGGGGGATCGGTGGCTACACCTTC. Its protein product is CASSQNRGIGGYTF.

This clonotype was picked up a small number of times. The chain has TRBV29-1 and TRBJ1-5; unclear D gene. The germline V gene encodes CDR1 SQVTM and CDR2 ANQGSEA. CDR3 length equals 13 residues. Trimming shortened V by 4 bases and J by 1 base, and 8 bases separated the two germline ends. This CDR3 is CSVGAGSNQPQHF. CDR3 DNA sequence: TGCAGCGTTGGGGCTGGGAGCAATCAGCCCCAGCATTTT.

The V and J genes are TRBV6-2 or TRBV6-3 and TRBJ1-5; D unresolved. The CDR3 runs 12 residues. The ends were cut back, 7 bases at V and 4 bases at J, with 8 bases in the middle. Germline CDR1 is MNHEY and CDR2 is SVGEGT. The CDR3 bases are TGTGCCAGCACCGATGGTAATCAGCCCCAGCATTTT. Its translation: CASTDGNQPQHF.

The chain recombines TRBV29-1 with TRBJ1-1; 7 bases align to TRBD1. The germline V gene has CDR1 SQVTM and CDR2 ANQGSEA. The ends lost 7 bases at V and 4 bases at J; junction bases unmatched: 6. The CDR3 consists of 12 residues. The CDR3 DNA reads TGCAGCGGGGGGGCAGGGGGCACTGAAGCTTTCTTT. As protein: CSGGAGGTEAFF.

With respect to this clonotype: This sequence may be a read error, since a much larger clone differs from it by one base. This chain uses TRBV7-8 with TRBJ2-6; perhaps TRBD1 as D (5 bases). The CDR3 runs to 16 residues. Germline CDR1 is SGHVS and CDR2 is FQNEAQ. The CDR3 loop is CASSLEVTPGANVRTF. In DNA form, the CDR3 reads TGTGCCAGCAGCTTAGAGGTAACCCCTGGGGCCAACGTCCGGACTTTC.

This sequence joins TRBV28 and TRBJ2-1, with 9 bases identical to TRBD2. The CDR3 runs 14 residues. V trimming: 11 bases; J trimming: 6 bases; junction bases outside the gene matches: 11. CDR1 and CDR2 (germline): MDHEN, SYDVKM. The CDR3 DNA is TGTGCCGGATCTAGCGGGGCTCCAGGCAATGAGCAGTTCTTC. The encoded protein is CAGSSGAPGNEQFF.

The rearrangement joins TRBV18 to TRBJ2-5; D is unclear. The CDR3 spans 15 residues. The V gene's germline CDR1 is KGHSH and CDR2 LQKENI. V was shortened by 1 base and J by 5 bases, with 14 bases between the two germline ends. This CDR3 reads CASSPQKGAGETQYF. The CDR3 DNA is TGTGCCAGCTCACCACAGAAAGGAGCCGGGGAGACCCAGTACTTC.

This clonotype has just a few counts. The V and J genes are TRBV7-2 and TRBJ1-5; 12 bases map to TRBD1. Germline lookup yields CDR1 SGHTA and CDR2 FQGNSA. The CDR3 has 18 residues. With V trimmed by 2 bases and J by 6 bases, 11 bases remained unmatched. CDR3 coding DNA: TGTGCCAGCAGCTTAAGGACCGCCGGGACAGGGGGCTTTCAGCCCCAGCATTTT. This gives the protein CASSLRTAGTGGFQPQHF.

This chain uses TRBV28 with TRBJ2-1; weak D call: TRBD1 (5 bases). Germline V gene data show CDR1 as MDHEN and CDR2 as SYDVKM. V lost 5 bases to trimming and J lost 2 bases, with 13 bases between them. This CDR3 has 15 amino acids. CDR3 region: CASSQIRAAYNEQFF. CDR3 in DNA: TGTGCCAGCAGTCAGATCAGGGCAGCCTACAATGAGCAGTTCTTC.

The rearrangement joins TRBV27 to TRBJ2-7; no firm D call. Trimming shortened V by 6 bases and J by 4 bases, and 13 bases separated the two germline ends. The germline gives CDR1 MNHEY, CDR2 SMNVEV (reference sequence). This CDR3 is built from 13 residues. The CDR3 nucleotides read TGTGCCAGCAGCCAGACGATGTGGTACGAGCAGTACTTC. Translated: CASSQTMWYEQYF.

V usage is TRBV4-3 and J usage is TRBJ2-3, with 8 nucleotides matching TRBD2. Losses at the gene ends were 0 bases for V and 7 bases for J; bases not matched to a gene: 9. This CDR3 region has 16 residues. The germline gives CDR1 LGHNA, CDR2 YSLEER. Here the CDR3 reads CASSQDSSGSGYTQYF. CDR3 nucleotide sequence: TGCGCCAGCAGCCAAGACAGCAGCGGGAGCGGGTATACGCAGTATTTT.

This clonotype was found many times. The chain joins TRBV29-1 to TRBJ2-1; 8 bases are a match to TRBD2. This CDR3 region has 16 residues. After removal of 5 bases from V and 2 bases from J, the junction contained 11 bases not matched to a gene. Germline CDR1 SQVTM, CDR2 ANQGSEA. CDR3 region: CSVRPGGQFAYNEQFF. CDR3 nucleotide sequence: TGCAGCGTTCGACCGGGGGGGCAGTTTGCCTACAATGAGCAGTTCTTC.

This clonotype has only one observation. The chain joins TRBV7-2 to TRBJ2-5; 9 nucleotides align to TRBD2. CDR3 length: 16 residues. CDR1 is SGHTA and CDR2 is FQGNSA in the germline V gene. V trimming: 0 bases; J trimming: 6 bases; junction bases outside the gene matches: 8. This chain's CDR3 is CASSLATRGGMKTQYF. The DNA for the CDR3 is TGTGCCAGCAGCTTAGCGACGCGGGGGGGGATGAAGACCCAGTACTTC.

The table lists this clonotype with a few counts. The CDR3 loop is CASSDSANTEAFF. The CDR3 DNA reads TGTGCCAGCAGTGACTCGGCGAACACTGAAGCTTTCTTT. V is TRBV6-4 and J is TRBJ1-1; D gene uncertain. Germline assignment: CDR1 MRHNA and CDR2 SNTAGT. The CDR3 covers 13 residues. Trimming took 0 bases from V and 1 from J, leaving 3 bases between them.

The V gene is TRBV7-3, the J gene TRBJ1-1; tentative D call: TRBD1 (6 bases). The CDR3 length is 14 residues. V was pared by 4 bases and J by 4 bases, with 13 bases between. In germline, CDR1 is SGHTA, CDR2 FQGTGA. DNA for the CDR3: TGTGCCAGCAGCTCCGGGGGGGCATTCACTGAAGCTTTCTTT. This encodes CASSSGGAFTEAFF.

V is TRBV12-3 or TRBV12-4 and J is TRBJ1-1; tentatively, D is TRBD1 (5 bases). The CDR3 length is 12 residues. With 2 bases removed from V and 8 bases from J, the gap between germline ends came to 9 bases. CDR3 in DNA: TGTGCCAGCAGTTTAAGGGCAGGGGAAGCTTTCTTT. It yields the protein CASSLRAGEAFF.

J is TRBJ1-1 and V is TRBV20-1; D is possibly TRBD1 (5 bases). This CDR3 is 12 amino acids long. Germline V gives CDR1 DFQATT, CDR2 SNEGSKA (reference sequence). Between the trimmed V and J ends, which lost 3 bases and 6 bases, there was a span of 11 bases. The DNA of the CDR3 is TGCAGTGCTAGGGGGGAGGGCTCTGAAGCTTTCTTT. This translates into CSARGEGSEAFF.

This clonotype was counted a few times. The genes are TRBV27 and TRBJ1-2, with no clear D. This CDR3 is built from 13 residues. Germline assignment: CDR1 MNHEY and CDR2 SMNVEV (reference sequence). V lost 4 bases, J lost 5 bases, and 11 bases lay in between. This CDR3 is CASSSQVGYGYTF. CDR3 DNA: TGTGCCAGCAGTTCGCAGGTTGGGTATGGCTACACCTTC.

This clonotype was picked up a small number of times. The chain has TRBV20-1 and TRBJ2-5; 7 bases are a match to TRBD1. Germline V gene sequence: CDR1 DFQATT, CDR2 SNEGSKA (reference sequence). The junction had 3 bases not matched to a gene; V was cut back by 5 bases and J by 0 bases. There are 13 residues in the CDR3. The CDR3 here is CSAPDRDQETQYF. The CDR3 DNA is TGCAGTGCTCCCGACAGGGACCAAGAGACCCAGTACTTC.